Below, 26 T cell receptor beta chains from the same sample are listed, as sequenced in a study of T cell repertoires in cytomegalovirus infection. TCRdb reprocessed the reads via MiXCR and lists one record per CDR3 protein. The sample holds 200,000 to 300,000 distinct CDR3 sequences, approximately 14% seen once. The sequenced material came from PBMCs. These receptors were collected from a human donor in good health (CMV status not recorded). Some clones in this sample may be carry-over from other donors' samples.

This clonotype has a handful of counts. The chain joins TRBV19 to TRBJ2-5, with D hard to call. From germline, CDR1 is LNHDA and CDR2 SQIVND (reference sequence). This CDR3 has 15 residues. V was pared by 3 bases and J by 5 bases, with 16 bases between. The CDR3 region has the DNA TGTGCCAGTAGTATGTGGCTTCGTGATGACGAGACCCAGTACTTC. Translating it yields CASSMWLRDDETQYF.

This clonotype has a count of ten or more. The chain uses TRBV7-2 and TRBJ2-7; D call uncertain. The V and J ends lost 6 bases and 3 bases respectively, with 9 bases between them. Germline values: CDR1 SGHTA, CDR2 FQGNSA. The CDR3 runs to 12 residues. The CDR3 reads CASSPYSYEQYF. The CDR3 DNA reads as TGTGCCAGCAGTCCTTACAGCTACGAGCAGTACTTC.

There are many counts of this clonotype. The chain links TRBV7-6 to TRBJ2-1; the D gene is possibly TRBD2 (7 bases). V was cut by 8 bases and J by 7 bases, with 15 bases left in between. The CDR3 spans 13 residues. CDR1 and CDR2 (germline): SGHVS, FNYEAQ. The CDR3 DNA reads TGTGCCAGCCTATCCAAGGGGGGGAATGAGCAGTTCTTC. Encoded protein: CASLSKGGNEQFF.

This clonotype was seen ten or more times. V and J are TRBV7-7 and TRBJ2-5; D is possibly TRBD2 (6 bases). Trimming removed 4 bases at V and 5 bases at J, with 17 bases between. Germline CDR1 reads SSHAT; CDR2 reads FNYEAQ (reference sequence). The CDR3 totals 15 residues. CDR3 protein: CASSSNAGAGETQYF. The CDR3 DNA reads TGTGCCAGCAGCTCAAACGCCGGGGCGGGGGAGACCCAGTACTTC.

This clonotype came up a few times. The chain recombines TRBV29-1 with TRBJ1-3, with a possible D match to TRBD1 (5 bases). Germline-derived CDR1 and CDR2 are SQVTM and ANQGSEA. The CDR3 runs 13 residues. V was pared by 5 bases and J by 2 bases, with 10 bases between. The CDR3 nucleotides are TGCAGCGTTTGGGGCGTTACTGGAAACACCATATATTTT. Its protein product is CSVWGVTGNTIYF. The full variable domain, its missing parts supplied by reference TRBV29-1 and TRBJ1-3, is SAVISQKPSRDICQRGTSLTIQCQVDSQVTMMFWYRQQPGQSLTLIATANQGSEATYESGFVIDKFPISRPNLTFSTLTVSNMSPEDSSIYLCSVWGVTGNTIYFGEGSWLTVV.

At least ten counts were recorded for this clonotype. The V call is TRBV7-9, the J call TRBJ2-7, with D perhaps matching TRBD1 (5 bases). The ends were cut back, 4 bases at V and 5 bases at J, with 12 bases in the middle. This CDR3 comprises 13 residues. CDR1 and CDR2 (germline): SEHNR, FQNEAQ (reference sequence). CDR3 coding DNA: TGTGCCAGCAGCTCCAGACAGTATCACGAGCAGTACTTC. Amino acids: CASSSRQYHEQYF.

The CDR3 sequence: CASSAIQGAHEQYF. In nucleotides, the CDR3 is TGTGCCAGCAGCGCCATACAGGGGGCGCACGAGCAGTACTTC. The genes are TRBV7-9 and TRBJ2-7; 9 bases match TRBD1. CDR1 is SEHNR, CDR2 FQNEAQ, per germline (reference sequence). This CDR3 comprises 14 residues. V lost 5 bases and J lost 5; bases outside the gene matches: 7.

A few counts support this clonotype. The CDR3 bases are TGTGCCAGCAGTAGACTGCTCGGGGAGCTGTTTTTT. This encodes CASSRLLGELFF. The chain has TRBV28 and TRBJ2-2; D call uncertain. CDR3 length: 12 residues. V shed 5 bases and J shed 7 bases, with 8 bases lying between them. Germline lookup yields CDR1 MDHEN and CDR2 SYDVKM.

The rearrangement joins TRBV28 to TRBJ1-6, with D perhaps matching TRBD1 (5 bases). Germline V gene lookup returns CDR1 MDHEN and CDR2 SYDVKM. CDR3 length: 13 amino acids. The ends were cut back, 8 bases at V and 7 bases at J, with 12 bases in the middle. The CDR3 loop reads CASARDLNSPLHF. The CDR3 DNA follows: TGTGCCAGCGCCCGGGACCTCAATTCACCCCTCCACTTT.

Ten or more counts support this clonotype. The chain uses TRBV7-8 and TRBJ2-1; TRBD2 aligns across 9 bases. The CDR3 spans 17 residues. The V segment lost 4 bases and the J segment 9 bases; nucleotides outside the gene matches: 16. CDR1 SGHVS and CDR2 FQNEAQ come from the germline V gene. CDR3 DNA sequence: TGTGCCAGCAGCTCACCTCCGCGGAATAGCGGGAGATCTGAGCAGTTCTTC. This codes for CASSSPPRNSGRSEQFF.

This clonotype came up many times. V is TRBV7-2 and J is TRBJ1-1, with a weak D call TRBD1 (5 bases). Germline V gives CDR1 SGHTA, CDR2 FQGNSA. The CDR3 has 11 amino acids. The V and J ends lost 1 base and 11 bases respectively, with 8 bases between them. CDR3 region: CASSLGGTAFF. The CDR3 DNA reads TGTGCCAGCAGCTTAGGGGGGACGGCTTTCTTT.

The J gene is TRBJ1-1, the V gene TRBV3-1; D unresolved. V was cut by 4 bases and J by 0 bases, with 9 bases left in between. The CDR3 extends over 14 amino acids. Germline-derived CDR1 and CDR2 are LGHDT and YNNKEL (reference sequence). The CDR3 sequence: CASSPQVMNTEAFF. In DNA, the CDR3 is TGTGCCAGCAGCCCGCAAGTTATGAACACTGAAGCTTTCTTT.

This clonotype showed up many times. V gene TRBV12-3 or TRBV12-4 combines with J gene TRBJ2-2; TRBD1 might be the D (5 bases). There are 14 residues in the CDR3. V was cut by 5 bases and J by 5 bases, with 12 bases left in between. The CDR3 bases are TGTGCCAGCAGTGGGGTGGGGCGAACCGGGGAGCTGTTTTTT. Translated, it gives CASSGVGRTGELFF.

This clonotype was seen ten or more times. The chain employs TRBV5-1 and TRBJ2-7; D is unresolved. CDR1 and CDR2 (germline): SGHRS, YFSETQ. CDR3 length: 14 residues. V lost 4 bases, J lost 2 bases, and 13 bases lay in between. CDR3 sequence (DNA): TGCGCCAGCAGCGCCCGTCACTCAACCTACGAGCAGTACTTC. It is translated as CASSARHSTYEQYF.

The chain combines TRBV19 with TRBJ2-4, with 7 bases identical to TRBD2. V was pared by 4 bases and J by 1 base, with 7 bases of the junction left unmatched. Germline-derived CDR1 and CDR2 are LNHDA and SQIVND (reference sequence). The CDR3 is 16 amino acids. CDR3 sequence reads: CASSTQTSWAKNIQYF. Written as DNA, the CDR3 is TGTGCCAGTAGTACCCAGACTAGCTGGGCCAAAAACATTCAGTACTTC.

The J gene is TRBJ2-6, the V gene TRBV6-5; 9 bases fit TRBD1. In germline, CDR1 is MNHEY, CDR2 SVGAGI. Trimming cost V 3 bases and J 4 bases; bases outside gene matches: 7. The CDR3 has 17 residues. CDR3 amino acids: CASSYSGTGRGANVLTF. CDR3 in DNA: TGTGCCAGCAGTTATTCCGGGACAGGGAGGGGGGCCAACGTCCTGACTTTC.

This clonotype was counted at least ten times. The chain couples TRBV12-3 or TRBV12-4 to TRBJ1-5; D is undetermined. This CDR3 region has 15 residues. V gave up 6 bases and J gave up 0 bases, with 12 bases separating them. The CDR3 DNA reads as TGTGCCAGCAGCTTGGACCCTTATAGCAATCAGCCCCAGCATTTT. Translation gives CASSLDPYSNQPQHF.

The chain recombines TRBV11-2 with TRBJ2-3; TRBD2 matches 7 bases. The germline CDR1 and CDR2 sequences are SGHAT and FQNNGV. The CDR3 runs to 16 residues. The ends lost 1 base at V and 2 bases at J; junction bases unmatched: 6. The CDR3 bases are TGTGCCAGCAGCTTAGTATCTAGCGGATTCACAGATACGCAGTATTTT. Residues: CASSLVSSGFTDTQYF.

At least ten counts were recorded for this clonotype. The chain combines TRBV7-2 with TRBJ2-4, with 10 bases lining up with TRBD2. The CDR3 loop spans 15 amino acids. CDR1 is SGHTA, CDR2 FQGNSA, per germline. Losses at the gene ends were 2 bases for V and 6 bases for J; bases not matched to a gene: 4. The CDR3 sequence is CASSLLAGGINIQYF. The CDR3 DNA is TGTGCCAGCAGCTTATTAGCGGGAGGAATAAACATTCAGTACTTC.

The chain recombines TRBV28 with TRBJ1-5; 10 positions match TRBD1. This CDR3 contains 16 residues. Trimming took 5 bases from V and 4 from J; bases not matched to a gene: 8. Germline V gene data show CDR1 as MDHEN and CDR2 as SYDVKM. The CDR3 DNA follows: TGTGCCAGCAGTGCCGGGACAGGGGTTACGAATCAGCCCCAGCATTTT. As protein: CASSAGTGVTNQPQHF.

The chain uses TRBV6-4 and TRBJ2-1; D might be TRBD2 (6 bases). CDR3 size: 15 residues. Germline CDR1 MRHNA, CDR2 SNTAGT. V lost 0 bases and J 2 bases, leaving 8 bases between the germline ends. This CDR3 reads CASSDSEGTYNEQFF. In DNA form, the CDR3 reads TGTGCCAGCAGTGACTCGGAGGGTACCTACAATGAGCAGTTCTTC.

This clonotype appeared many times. As DNA, the CDR3 is TGTGCCAGCAGCTTGGGTGGGACAGGGGGAAACTATGGCTACACCTTC. This gives the protein CASSLGGTGGNYGYTF. This chain connects TRBV5-4 to TRBJ1-2; 11 bases map to TRBD1. The CDR3 consists of 16 residues. Germline trimming cut 0 bases from V and 2 bases from J; bases unmatched to any gene: 3. Germline CDR1 SGHNT, CDR2 YYREEE (reference sequence).

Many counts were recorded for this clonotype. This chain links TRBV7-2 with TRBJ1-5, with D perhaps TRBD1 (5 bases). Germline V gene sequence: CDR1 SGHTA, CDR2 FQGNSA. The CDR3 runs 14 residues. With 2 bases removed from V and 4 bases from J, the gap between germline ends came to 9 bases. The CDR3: CASSLRQLNQPQHF. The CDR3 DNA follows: TGTGCCAGCAGCTTAAGACAGCTTAATCAGCCCCAGCATTTT.

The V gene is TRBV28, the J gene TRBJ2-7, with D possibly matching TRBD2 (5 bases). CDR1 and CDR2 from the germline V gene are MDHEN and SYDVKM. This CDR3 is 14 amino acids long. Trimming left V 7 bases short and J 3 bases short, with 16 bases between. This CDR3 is CASNAPGFVYEQYF. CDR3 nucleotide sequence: TGTGCCAGCAACGCCCCGGGATTCGTCTACGAGCAGTACTTC. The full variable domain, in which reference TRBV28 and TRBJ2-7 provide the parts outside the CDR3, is DVKVTQSSRYLVKRTGEKVFLECVQDMDHENMFWYRQDPGLGLRLIYFSYDVKMKEKGDIPEGYSVSREKKERFSLILESASTNQTSMYLCASNAPGFVYEQYFGPGTRLTVT.

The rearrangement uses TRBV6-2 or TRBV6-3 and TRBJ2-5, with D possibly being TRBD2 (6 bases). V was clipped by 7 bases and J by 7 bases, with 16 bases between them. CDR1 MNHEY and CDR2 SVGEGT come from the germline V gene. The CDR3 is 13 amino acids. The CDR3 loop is CASIDGRERTQYF. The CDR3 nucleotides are TGTGCCAGCATTGATGGCCGGGAGAGGACCCAGTACTTC.

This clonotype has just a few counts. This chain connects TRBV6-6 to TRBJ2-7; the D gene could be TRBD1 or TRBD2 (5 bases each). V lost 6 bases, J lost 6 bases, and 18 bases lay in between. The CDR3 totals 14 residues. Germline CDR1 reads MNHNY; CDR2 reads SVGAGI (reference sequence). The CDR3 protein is CASRREGDRGEQYF. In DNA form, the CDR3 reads TGTGCCAGCAGACGGGAAGGGGATCGGGGCGAGCAGTACTTC.